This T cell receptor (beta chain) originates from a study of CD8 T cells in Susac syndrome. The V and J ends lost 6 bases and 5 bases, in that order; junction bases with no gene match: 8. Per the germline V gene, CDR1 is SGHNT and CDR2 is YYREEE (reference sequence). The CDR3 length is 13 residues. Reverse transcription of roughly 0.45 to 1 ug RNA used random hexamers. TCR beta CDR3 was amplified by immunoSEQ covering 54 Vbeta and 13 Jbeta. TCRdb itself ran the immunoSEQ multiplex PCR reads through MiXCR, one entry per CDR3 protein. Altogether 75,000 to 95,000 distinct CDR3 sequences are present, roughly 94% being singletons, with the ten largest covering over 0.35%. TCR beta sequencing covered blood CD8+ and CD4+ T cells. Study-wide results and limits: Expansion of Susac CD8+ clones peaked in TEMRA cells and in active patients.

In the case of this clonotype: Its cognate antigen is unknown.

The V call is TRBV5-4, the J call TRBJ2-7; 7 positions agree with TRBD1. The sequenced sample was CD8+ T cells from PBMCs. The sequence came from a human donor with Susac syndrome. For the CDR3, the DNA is TGTGCCAGCACGGTGACAGGGACCCACGAGCAGTACTTC. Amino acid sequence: CASTVTGTHEQYF.